This T cell receptor beta chain was sequenced for a study of early stage breast cancer tumors. Study context: Samples were sequenced at 9 to 10-fold average coverage.

Produced via immunoSEQ multiplex PCR; TCRdb's table is partial and in-frame only. The sample has some 48,000 clones, approximately 80% seen once. As concerns this clone: Its antigen is unknown.

Study-wide findings and caveats: Compared with adjacent normal breast, tumors showed about 2.4-fold denser, more clonal T cells.

V trimming: 4 bases; J trimming: 2 bases; junction bases outside the gene matches: 7. The V gene's germline CDR1 is MDHEN and CDR2 SYDVKM. The CDR3 contains 15 residues. The chain recombines TRBV28 with TRBJ2-5; TRBD2 matches 7 bases. The specimen was blood. This clonotype was obtained from a person aged 45-60 years with breast cancer. CDR3 loop: CASSSSGALQETQYF. CDR3 nucleotides: TGTGCCAGCAGTTCGAGCGGGGCGCTACAAGAGACCCAGTACTTC.